Below are 16 T cell receptor beta chains sequenced from a single sample in a study of T cells after yellow fever vaccination. TCRdb passed the 5' RACE reads through MiXCR, listing each CDR3 protein once. Of about 430,000 distinct CDR3 sequences listed, roughly a sixth are singletons. The sample was PBMCs, taken before the yellow fever booster vaccination. These receptors all come from a man between 18 and 29 years old who received the YFV17D yellow fever vaccine.

The chain is built from TRBV12-5 and TRBJ2-1, with D unclear. Germline assignment: CDR1 LGHNT and CDR2 FRNRAP. The germline V and J ends were trimmed by 6 bases and 7 bases, with 7 bases remaining between them. The CDR3 consists of 11 residues. As DNA, the CDR3 is TGTGCTAGTGGCCAGGCAAATGAGCAGTTCTTC. Its protein is CASGQANEQFF.

The genes are TRBV18 and TRBJ1-1; 9 bases line up with TRBD1. The CDR3 has 14 residues. Germline trimming cut 6 bases from V and 9 bases from J; bases unmatched to any gene: 11. CDR1 and CDR2 (germline): KGHSH, LQKENI. The CDR3 bases are TGTGCCAGCTCGGCGACAGGGGGGGAGGCCAAAGCTTTCTTT. It codes for CASSATGGEAKAFF.

J is TRBJ2-3 and V is TRBV7-6, with unresolved D. This CDR3 comprises 14 residues. V was clipped by 0 bases and J by 2 bases, with 6 bases between them. Germline V lookup: CDR1 SGHVS, CDR2 FNYEAQ. CDR3 bases: TGTGCCAGCAGCTTAGCTCCAGTCACAGATACGCAGTATTTT. It yields the protein CASSLAPVTDTQYF.

The chain combines TRBV9 with TRBJ2-5; perhaps TRBD1 as D (5 bases). The CDR3 loop spans 13 amino acids. Germline CDR1 reads SGDLS; CDR2 reads YYNGEE. V dropped 2 bases and J dropped 2 bases, with 7 bases sitting between them. The CDR3 region is CASSVDRQETQYF. The CDR3 DNA follows: TGTGCCAGCAGCGTTGACAGACAAGAGACCCAGTACTTC. The complete variable domain, with remaining parts taken from reference TRBV9 and TRBJ2-5, reads DSGVTQTPKHLITATGQRVTLRCSPRSGDLSVYWYQQSLDQGLQFLIQYYNGEERAKGNILERFSAQQFPDLHSELNLSSLELGDSALYFCASSVDRQETQYFGPGTRLLVL.

This clonotype was observed a few times. The chain joins TRBV2 to TRBJ2-3, with 8 bases lining up with TRBD1. Germline values: CDR1 SNHLY, CDR2 FYNNEI. The V and J ends lost 5 bases and 4 bases, in that order; junction bases with no gene match: 8. This CDR3 spans 15 amino acids. The CDR3 nucleotides are TGTGCCAGCAGTATTACCAGGGGGCACTCAGATACGCAGTATTTT. This gives the protein CASSITRGHSDTQYF.

The rearrangement joins TRBV6-6 to TRBJ2-7, with no clear D. V gave up 4 bases and J gave up 3 bases, with 10 bases separating them. The CDR3 runs 13 residues. Germline lookup yields CDR1 MNHNY and CDR2 SVGAGI (reference sequence). The CDR3, as DNA: TGTGCCAGCAGTTCGTCCTCAGGCTACGAGCAGTACTTC. Amino acid sequence: CASSSSSGYEQYF.

This clonotype was recorded only once. The genes are TRBV7-3 and TRBJ2-5, with 7 nucleotides matching TRBD2. The germline V gene encodes CDR1 SGHTA and CDR2 FQGTGA. There are 15 residues in the CDR3. Trimming at V came to 6 bases and at J to 5 bases, leaving 12 bases not matched to a gene. As DNA, the CDR3 is TGTGCCAGCAGTCCCAGGGCGGGGGTATGGGAGACCCAGTACTTC. It encodes CASSPRAGVWETQYF.

The V gene is TRBV4-3, the J gene TRBJ2-3; 7 bases match TRBD2. CDR1 is LGHNA, CDR2 YSLEER, per germline. This CDR3 spans 15 amino acids. V lost 0 bases to trimming and J lost 0 bases; unmatched junction nucleotides: 0. CDR3 sequence (DNA): TGCGCCAGCAGCCAAGACGGGGGGAGCACAGATACGCAGTATTTT. Its translation is CASSQDGGSTDTQYF.

The chain's CDR3 is CASSIQGGNEKLFF. In nucleotides, the CDR3 is TGCGCCAGCAGCATACAGGGGGGTAATGAAAAACTGTTTTTT. V is TRBV5-1 and J is TRBJ1-4; TRBD1 agrees at 8 bases. This CDR3 contains 14 residues. Trimming took 4 bases from V and 4 from J; bases not matched to a gene: 3. CDR1 is SGHRS, CDR2 YFSETQ, per germline.

This clonotype showed up just a few times. This rearrangement joins TRBV6-2 or TRBV6-3 to TRBJ2-7, with 7 nucleotides matching TRBD1. The CDR3 extends over 14 amino acids. The germline V gene has CDR1 MNHEY and CDR2 SVGEGT. Trimming removed 7 bases from V and 3 bases from J; junction bases left unmatched: 9. DNA of the CDR3: TGTGCCAGCAACAACCGGGACAGCCTCTACGAGCAGTACTTC. It encodes CASNNRDSLYEQYF.

This clonotype has only a few counts. J is TRBJ1-5 and V is TRBV6-6, with no clear D. The CDR3 sequence is 13 residues long. The V gene's germline CDR1 is MNHNY and CDR2 SVGAGI (reference sequence). The V and J ends lost 0 bases and 4 bases respectively, with 4 bases between them. This CDR3 reads CASSYSPNQPQHF. The DNA for the CDR3 is TGTGCCAGCAGTTACTCCCCTAATCAGCCCCAGCATTTT.

This chain connects TRBV6-5 to TRBJ2-1; the D call may be TRBD1 or TRBD2 (5 bases each). The germline CDR1 and CDR2 sequences are MNHEY and SVGAGI. Trimming removed 8 bases from V and 1 base from J, with 9 bases in between. There are 13 residues in the CDR3. In DNA form, the CDR3 reads TGTGCCAGCGGGACGGAGTCCTACAATGAGCAGTTCTTC. Protein: CASGTESYNEQFF.

A few counts support this clonotype. This chain uses TRBV7-6 with TRBJ2-3; D possibly matches TRBD1 or TRBD2 (5 bases each). V lost 4 bases and J lost 6, with 26 bases in between. Germline values: CDR1 SGHVS, CDR2 FNYEAQ. This CDR3 is built from 18 residues. The CDR3 DNA is TGTGCCAGCAGCTCCCCGTATCTAGCTGGGGCGTCCCGGGATACGCAGTATTTT. This encodes CASSSPYLAGASRDTQYF.

This chain joins TRBV24-1 and TRBJ2-3; D perhaps matches TRBD1 (5 bases). This CDR3 has 16 residues. CDR1 is KGHDR, CDR2 SFDVKD, per germline. The germline V and J ends were trimmed by 3 bases and 4 bases, with 16 bases remaining between them. The CDR3 nucleotides are TGTGCCACCAGTGATAGTGGGGCTCTAAGCCCAGATACGCAGTATTTT. Protein sequence: CATSDSGALSPDTQYF.

The genes are TRBV18 and TRBJ2-5; 7 nucleotides match TRBD1. The germline gives CDR1 KGHSH, CDR2 LQKENI. V was pared by 0 bases and J by 5 bases, with 3 bases of the junction left unmatched. CDR3 length equals 14 residues. The CDR3 region is CASSPPGQSETQYF. In DNA form, the CDR3 reads TGTGCCAGCTCACCACCGGGACAGTCGGAGACCCAGTACTTC.

The rearrangement uses TRBV30 and TRBJ2-5; 8 nucleotides line up with TRBD1. CDR3 length: 12 residues. Germline values: CDR1 GTSNPN, CDR2 SVGIG (reference sequence). V shed 3 bases, J shed 9 bases, and the junction held 6 bases outside the gene matches. CDR3 residues: CAWRGTGKAQYF. CDR3 sequence (DNA): TGTGCCTGGAGGGGGACAGGCAAGGCCCAGTACTTC. The whole variable domain, filled in from reference TRBV30 and TRBJ2-5, reads SQTIHQWPATLVQPVGSPLSLECTVEGTSNPNLYWYRQAAGRGLQLLFYSVGIGQISSEVPQNLSASRPQDRQFILSSKKLLLSDSGFYLCAWRGTGKAQYFGPGTRLLVL.